This T cell receptor (beta chain) was recorded in a study of T-cell reconstitution after alpha-beta-depleted transplantation in children (dated by TCRdb to between 2015 and 2016). In the study overall: T-cell immune reconstitution after TCRalphabeta/CD19-depleted allogeneic hematopoietic cell transplantation in children was quantitatively tracked in the study by means of TCR repertoire profiling. Broader findings and caveats from the paper: The apparently early recovery of alphabetaT-cell counts about two months after transplant reportedly depended on only several hundred rapidly expanded clones that came from non-depleted graft cells. In some patients, high TCRbeta diversity at day 60 was attributed to recipient T cells and intrathymic progenitors that had survived conditioning. Over subsequent months, a decline in hyperexpanded clone frequencies was noted, and after one year, T-cell counts and TCRbeta diversity were mostly ascribed to newly produced T cells.

The treatment or condition label on this specimen signifies: allogeneic hematopoietic cell transplantation with graft depleted of TCRalphabeta T cells and CD19 B cells. Transplant recipients were children who received TCRalphabeta/CD19-depleted allogeneic hematopoietic cell grafts. Libraries were constructed by PCR. Sequencing took place on an Illumina HiSeq 2500. TCR library preparation used molecular barcoding, with unique molecular identifiers applied to normalize quantification of the TCRbeta repertoire. TCRdb handled the public reads itself, with Q25 trimming in fastp and clone calling in MiXCR, and kept productive beta chains. Rows are combined by CDR3 protein, so each entry shows the most common genes and DNA. This sample has around 370,000 distinct CDR3 sequences in its table, and 15% to 20% of those were observed once. The ten largest clones take up around two fifths of the sample. Worth noting for this clonotype: There is no known antigen for this receptor. No much larger clone is present one base from it, and per-base qualities are unavailable.

According to the germline V gene, CDR1 reads MRHNA and CDR2 reads SNTAGT. V is cut by 6 bases and J by 9 bases, and the space between the germline ends is 15 bases. The CDR3, from cysteine to phenylalanine, totals 13 residues. Of the read, only the CDR3 DNA is kept; its 39 bases are in frame from base 1. The clonotype originates from a male patient between 2 and 10 years old who had a stem cell transplant for acute lymphoblastic leukemia, so the T cells may come from the graft donor. The starting material was PBMCs, mostly from graft donor cells, obtained 360 days after TCRalphabeta/CD19-depleted stem cell transplant. The chain links TRBV6-4 with TRBJ2-1, and possibly TRBD1, on 6 matching bases. This receptor carries the CDR3 CASRGSGTSEQFF. DNA sequence: TGTGCCAGCAGGGGGTCAGGGACAAGTGAGCAGTTCTTC.